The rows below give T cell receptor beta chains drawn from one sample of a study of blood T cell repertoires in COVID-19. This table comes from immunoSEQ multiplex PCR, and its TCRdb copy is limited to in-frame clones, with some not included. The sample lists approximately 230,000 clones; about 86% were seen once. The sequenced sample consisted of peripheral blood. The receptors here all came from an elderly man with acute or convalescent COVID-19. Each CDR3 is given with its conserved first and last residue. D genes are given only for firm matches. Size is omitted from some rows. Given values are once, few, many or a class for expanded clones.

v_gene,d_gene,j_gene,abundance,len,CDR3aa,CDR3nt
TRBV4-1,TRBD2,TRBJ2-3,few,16,CASSYRLAGSTDTQYF,TGCGCCAGCAGCTACAGACTAGCGGGAAGCACAGATACGCAGTATTTT
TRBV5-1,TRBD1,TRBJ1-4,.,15,CASSSTGQGSEKLFF,TGCGCCAGCAGCTCGACCGGACAGGGTTCGGAAAAACTGTTTTTT
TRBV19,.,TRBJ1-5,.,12,CASSSLNQPQHF,TGTGCCAGTAGCTCCTTGAATCAGCCCCAGCATTTT
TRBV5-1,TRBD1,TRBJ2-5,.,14,CASSLGQGGETQYF,TGCGCCAGCAGCCTGGGACAGGGGGGAGAGACCCAGTACTTC
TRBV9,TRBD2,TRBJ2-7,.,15,CASSVEGTSPYEQYF,TGTGCCAGCAGCGTAGAGGGGACTAGCCCTTACGAGCAGTACTTC
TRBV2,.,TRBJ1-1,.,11,CASTTRGEAFF,TGTGCCAGCACGACGCGCGGAGAGGCTTTCTTT
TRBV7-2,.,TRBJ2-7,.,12,CASRTGSYEQYF,TGTGCCAGCAGGACAGGTTCCTACGAGCAGTACTTC
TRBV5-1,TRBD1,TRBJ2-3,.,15,CASTGTGVPRDTQYF,TGCGCCAGCACAGGAACAGGGGTCCCGCGGGATACGCAGTATTTT
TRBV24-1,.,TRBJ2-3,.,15,CATSDPGTAGDTQYF,TGTGCCACCAGTGATCCCGGGACTGCGGGAGATACGCAGTATTTT
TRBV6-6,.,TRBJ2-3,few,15,CASSYGFQGTDTQYF,TGTGCCAGCAGTTACGGCTTCCAGGGTACAGATACGCAGTATTTT
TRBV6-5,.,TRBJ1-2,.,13,CASSYSGSGGYTF,TGTGCCAGCAGTTACTCAGGGAGTGGTGGCTACACCTTC
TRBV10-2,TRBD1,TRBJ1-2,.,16,CASSELTGWTNYGYTF,TGCGCCAGCAGTGAATTGACAGGGTGGACTAACTATGGCTACACCTTC
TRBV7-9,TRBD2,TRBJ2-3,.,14,CASSHSGGAGTQYF,TGTGCCAGCAGCCATAGCGGGGGGGCCGGTACGCAGTATTTT
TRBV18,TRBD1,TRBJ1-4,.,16,CASSPKVGTANEKLFF,TGTGCCAGCTCACCAAAGGTTGGGACAGCTAATGAAAAACTGTTTTTT
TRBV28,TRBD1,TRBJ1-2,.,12,CASSLQGVGYTF,TGTGCCAGCAGTTTACAGGGGGTGGGCTACACCTTC
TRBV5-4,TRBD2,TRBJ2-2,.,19,CASSLDGLAGSKNTGELFF,TGTGCCAGCAGCTTGGACGGACTAGCGGGATCAAAGAACACCGGGGAGCTGTTTTTT
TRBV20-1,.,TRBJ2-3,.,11,CSGGPGDTQYF,TGCAGTGGGGGCCCCGGGGATACGCAGTATTTT
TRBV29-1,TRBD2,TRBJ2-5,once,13,CSSLSGGEETQYF,TGCAGCTCCTTAAGCGGGGGCGAAGAGACCCAGTACTTC